Given below is one TCR beta chain in context. This entry is derived from a study of cytomegalovirus exposure and HLA in healthy donors. Using immunoSEQ multiplex PCR, the repertoire was profiled, and TCRdb retains in-frame clones only, with some absent. The sample has roughly 75,000 clones; approximately 93% are singletons. This sequence originates from a woman younger than 35 in good health and CMV-seropositive. Input material: PBMCs.

The CDR3 loop is CASSRSVDEQFF. The CDR3 DNA reads TGTGCCAGCAGTCGGTCTGTCGATGAGCAGTTCTTC. This chain connects TRBV9 to TRBJ2-1; D gene ambiguous. With 5 bases removed from V and 8 bases from J, the gap between germline ends came to 11 bases. Germline V CDR1 and CDR2: SGDLS, YYNGEE. The CDR3 extends over 12 amino acids.